Shown below are 8 T cell receptor beta chains from a single sample sequenced in a study of blood T cell repertoires in COVID-19. The data were produced by immunoSEQ multiplex PCR, yet TCRdb's version contains in-frame clones alone and is incomplete. The sample carries fewer than 130,000 clones, less than 75% recorded once. Sequencing used peripheral blood. These receptors were taken from a woman aged 60 to 75 with acute or convalescent COVID-19.

The chain uses TRBV25-1 and TRBJ2-2; 11 bases line up with TRBD2. The CDR3 totals 18 residues. In germline, CDR1 is MGHDK, CDR2 SYGVNS. With 5 bases clipped from V and 1 base from J, the junction kept 9 bases outside the gene matches. The CDR3 spells CASSKNLLAGGNTGELFF. CDR3 DNA sequence: TGTGCCAGCAGTAAGAACCTCCTAGCGGGGGGGAACACCGGGGAGCTGTTTTTT.

The chain uses TRBV7-9 and TRBJ2-7; TRBD1 agrees at 7 bases. This CDR3 comprises 17 residues. Germline CDR1 SEHNR, CDR2 FQNEAQ (reference sequence). V gave up 5 bases and J gave up 3 bases; unmatched junction bases: 16. The CDR3 region is CASSTLSGLGGDYEQYF. The CDR3 bases are TGTGCCAGCAGCACCCTGTCCGGCTTAGGGGGCGACTACGAGCAGTACTTC. The whole variable domain, remainder taken from reference TRBV7-9 and TRBJ2-7, is DTGVSQNPRHKITKRGQNVTFRCDPISEHNRLYWYRQTLGQGPEFLTYFQNEAQLEKSRLLSDRFSAERPKGSFSTLEIQRTEQGDSAMYLCASSTLSGLGGDYEQYFGPGTRLTVT.

In its sample, this clone was seen many times. The J gene is TRBJ1-5, the V gene TRBV6-2 or TRBV6-3; the D gene is possibly TRBD1 (5 bases). Trimming removed 5 bases at V and 4 bases at J, with 9 bases between. The CDR3 loop spans 13 amino acids. The germline V gene has CDR1 MNHEY and CDR2 SVGEGT. As DNA, the CDR3 is TGTGCCAGCAGTCAGGGCTTTAATCAGCCCCAGCATTTT. Its translation: CASSQGFNQPQHF.

The V call is TRBV3-1 (or the pseudogene TRBV3-2), the J call TRBJ2-5, with 8 nucleotides matching TRBD1. This CDR3 is built from 14 residues. V gave up 5 bases and J gave up 5 bases; unmatched junction bases: 7. Germline V gene sequence: CDR1 LGHDT, CDR2 YNNKEL (reference sequence). CDR3 residues: CASSVGTGGETQYF. Written as DNA, the CDR3 is TGTGCCAGCAGCGTTGGGACAGGAGGGGAGACCCAGTACTTC.

The J gene is TRBJ2-2, the V gene TRBV11-2; 9 bases are a match to TRBD2. Germline loops: CDR1 SGHAT, CDR2 FQNNGV. The V gene end was trimmed by 5 bases and the J gene end by 7 bases; junction bases not matched to a gene: 8. This CDR3 is 15 amino acids long. The CDR3 loop is CASSQGLAFYGELFF. DNA for the CDR3: TGTGCCAGCAGCCAGGGACTAGCATTTTACGGGGAGCTGTTTTTT.

The V and J genes are TRBV6-4 and TRBJ2-3; TRBD2 matches at 7 bases. The germline gives CDR1 MRHNA, CDR2 SNTAGT. The ends lost 4 bases at V and 0 bases at J; junction bases unmatched: 10. This CDR3 has 17 residues. CDR3 protein: CASSAPPSGASTDTQYF. The CDR3 DNA follows: TGTGCCAGCAGTGCCCCCCCAAGCGGGGCTAGCACAGATACGCAGTATTTT.

This clone was found a few times. The CDR3 region has the DNA TGTGCCACCAGTGACCCCTCCGCCCGGGTCAGAGGCTACACCTTC. It yields the protein CATSDPSARVRGYTF. The V call is TRBV24-1, the J call TRBJ1-2, with D uncertain. The CDR3 runs to 15 residues. V was shortened by 4 bases and J by 8 bases, with 19 bases between the two germline ends. Germline V gene lookup returns CDR1 KGHDR and CDR2 SFDVKD.

The chain joins TRBV7-8 to TRBJ1-5, with D uncertain. V lost 2 bases to trimming and J lost 8 bases, with 10 bases between them. This CDR3 has 13 residues. CDR1 and CDR2 (germline): SGHVS, FQNEAQ. The CDR3 DNA sequence: TGTGCCAGCAGCTTATCTGGCCGGGAGCCCCAGCATTTT. Translation gives CASSLSGREPQHF.